This T cell receptor (beta chain) derives from a study of shared clonotypes between healthy human individuals. Terminally differentiated effector memory CD45RA+ cells were left out of the naive CD8 fraction, which was CD45RO-negative and positively selected for CCR7. Germline lookup yields CDR1 LGHNA and CDR2 YNFKEQ. J was trimmed by 7 bases and V by 0 bases; bases with no gene match: 5. CDR3 length: 16 residues. Libraries were prepared by immunoSEQ multiplex PCR; TCRdb keeps only in-frame clonotypes and omits some of them. Of millions of clones in the sample, about 95% were seen once. The clonotype comes from a man younger than 35 in good health. Sequencing was carried out using naive CD8+ T cells sorted from blood. This sequence joins TRBV4-2 and TRBJ2-1, with 11 bases identical to TRBD1. The CDR3 DNA reads as TGTGCCAGCAGCCAAGAGCTGGGGACAGGGGGTAATGAGCAGTTCTTC. Protein sequence: CASSQELGTGGNEQFF.